Below are 32 T cell receptor beta chains sequenced from a single sample in a study of radiotherapy plus CTLA-4 blockade in lung cancer. Clones were read by immunoSEQ multiplex PCR, and TCRdb kept only the in-frame ones, dropping some. The sample shows 75,000 to 95,000 clones, about two thirds of them seen only once. Sequences were derived from peripheral blood, sampled from a patient treated with radiotherapy plus ipilimumab. The receptors derive from a human donor with non-small cell lung cancer that progressed on radiotherapy plus ipilimumab.

The V and J genes are TRBV7-9 and TRBJ2-2, with D uncertain. The germline V gene encodes CDR1 SEHNR and CDR2 FQNEAQ (reference sequence). CDR3 length: 14 residues. With 3 bases removed from V and 1 base from J, the gap between germline ends came to 6 bases. The CDR3 DNA reads as TGTGCCAGCAGCTTGGCAGAGAACACCGGGGAGCTGTTTTTT. This codes for CASSLAENTGELFF.

The CDR3 protein is CSVGGNHYGYTF. CDR3 DNA sequence: TGCAGCGTTGGAGGGAATCACTATGGCTACACCTTC. V is TRBV29-1 and J is TRBJ1-2; D is uncertain. CDR1 SQVTM and CDR2 ANQGSEA come from the germline V gene. Trimming left V 4 bases short and J 3 bases short, with 9 bases between. CDR3 length: 12 residues.

This clone is a singleton in its sample. The V call is TRBV6-5, the J call TRBJ2-1; a possible D gene is TRBD2 (7 bases). The CDR3 is 14 residues long. V was shortened by 2 bases and J by 6 bases, with 11 bases between the two germline ends. Germline lookup yields CDR1 MNHEY and CDR2 SVGAGI. The DNA of the CDR3 is TGTGCCAGCAGTTACGGGGGGGGCGGCAATGAGCAGTTCTTC. Amino acid sequence: CASSYGGGGNEQFF.

V usage is TRBV4-3 and J usage is TRBJ2-6; tentatively, D is TRBD1 (6 bases). Trimming removed 0 bases from V and 1 base from J, with 13 bases in between. The CDR3 extends over 18 amino acids. CDR1 and CDR2 from the germline V gene are LGHNA and YSLEER. Written as DNA, the CDR3 is TGCGCCAGCAGCCAAGAGGCAGGGGCTAGGTCTGGGGCCAACGTCCTGACTTTC. Protein: CASSQEAGARSGANVLTF.

V is TRBV7-9 and J is TRBJ1-1; D is unresolved. The CDR3 is 13 residues long. V shed 2 bases and J shed 6 bases, with 10 bases lying between them. Germline lookup yields CDR1 SEHNR and CDR2 FQNEAQ (reference sequence). CDR3 sequence: CASSLRSRSEAFF. DNA for the CDR3: TGTGCCAGCAGCTTACGTAGTAGGTCTGAAGCTTTCTTT.

The V gene is TRBV5-1, the J gene TRBJ2-7; no reliable D call. Trimming shortened V by 0 bases and J by 0 bases, and 7 bases separated the two germline ends. The CDR3 is 14 amino acids. Germline V gene data show CDR1 as SGHRS and CDR2 as YFSETQ. The CDR3 DNA is TGCGCCAGCAGCTTGGCAGTTAGCTCCTACGAGCAGTACTTC. Translated, it gives CASSLAVSSYEQYF.

The chain carries TRBV6-6 and TRBJ2-7; D not resolved. Germline values: CDR1 MNHNY, CDR2 SVGAGI (reference sequence). V was trimmed by 8 bases and J by 2 bases, leaving 10 bases between them. This CDR3 spans 12 amino acids. CDR3 residues: CASWQNPYEQYF. DNA of the CDR3: TGTGCCAGCTGGCAGAACCCCTACGAGCAGTACTTC.

The chain joins TRBV6-5 to TRBJ2-7; D unresolved. In germline, CDR1 is MNHEY, CDR2 SVGAGI. V dropped 2 bases and J dropped 2 bases, with 13 bases sitting between them. This CDR3 spans 15 amino acids. The CDR3 sequence is CASSYASQEPYEQYF. Here the CDR3 DNA reads TGTGCCAGCAGTTACGCCAGTCAAGAGCCCTACGAGCAGTACTTC.

The chain joins TRBV6-1 to TRBJ2-1; D may be TRBD1 (6 bases). CDR3 length: 15 residues. CDR1 is MNHNS and CDR2 is SASEGT in the germline V gene. V was pared by 0 bases and J by 2 bases, with 8 bases between. The CDR3 sequence is CASSEARQAYNEQFF. The CDR3 nucleotides read TGTGCCAGCAGTGAAGCACGACAGGCCTACAATGAGCAGTTCTTC.

The genes are TRBV2 and TRBJ1-1; D remains unclear. V was trimmed by 5 bases and J by 8 bases, leaving 9 bases between them. Germline values: CDR1 SNHLY, CDR2 FYNNEI. The CDR3 length is 11 residues. In nucleotides, the CDR3 is TGTGCCAGCAGTTCTTCCGGGGAAGCTTTCTTT. Translated, it gives CASSSSGEAFF.

Here the CDR3 reads CASSWELGGLADTQYF. The DNA of the CDR3 is TGTGCCAGCAGCTGGGAGCTCGGGGGCTTGGCAGATACGCAGTATTTT. The chain links TRBV5-4 to TRBJ2-3; D tentatively fits TRBD1 or TRBD2 (6 bases each). The V and J ends lost 3 bases and 4 bases respectively, with 18 bases between them. CDR3 length equals 16 residues. Per germline, CDR1 SGHNT and CDR2 YYREEE (reference sequence).

J is TRBJ2-1 and V is TRBV6-6, with 8 bases matching TRBD2. Germline V lookup: CDR1 MNHNY, CDR2 SVGAGI (reference sequence). The V and J ends lost 4 bases and 4 bases, in that order; junction bases with no gene match: 6. The length of the CDR3 is 15 residues. CDR3 in amino acids: CASSSGLVRYNEQFF. CDR3 DNA: TGTGCCAGCAGTTCGGGACTAGTCCGGTACAATGAGCAGTTCTTC.

This chain connects TRBV19 to TRBJ2-6; no reliable D call. The CDR3 extends over 14 amino acids. Trimming took 7 bases from V and 2 from J, leaving 9 bases between them. Germline CDR1 LNHDA, CDR2 SQIVND (reference sequence). CDR3 in amino acids: CASNMAPGANVLTF. CDR3 bases: TGTGCCAGTAACATGGCCCCTGGGGCCAACGTCCTGACTTTC.

The rearrangement uses TRBV29-1 and TRBJ2-1; 14 positions agree with TRBD2. V shed 4 bases, J shed 10 bases, and the junction held 6 bases outside the gene matches. CDR3 length: 14 residues. CDR1 is SQVTM, CDR2 ANQGSEA, per germline. The DNA of the CDR3 is TGCAGCGTTGGGGGGACTAGCGGGAGAGGGGAGCAGTTCTTC. Translation: CSVGGTSGRGEQFF.

The chain uses TRBV28 and TRBJ2-7; D perhaps matches TRBD2 (6 bases). V was shortened by 4 bases and J by 6 bases, with 13 bases between the two germline ends. CDR1 is MDHEN, CDR2 SYDVKM, per germline. This CDR3 has 13 amino acids. The CDR3 DNA reads as TGTGCCAGCAGTTCCGGGGGTCCCCTCGAGCAGTACTTC. This codes for CASSSGGPLEQYF.

Note on this clone: Other DNA variants within this sample encode the same CDR3. V usage is TRBV18 and J usage is TRBJ2-7; 12 bases are shared with TRBD1. The J segment lost 2 bases and the V segment lost 2 bases, leaving 4 bases of the junction unmatched. Per germline, CDR1 KGHSH and CDR2 LQKENI. There are 16 residues in the CDR3. The chain's CDR3 is CASSPSGTGGTYEQYF. In DNA, the CDR3 is TGTGCCAGCTCACCAAGCGGGACAGGGGGCACCTACGAGCAGTACTTC.

This sequence joins TRBV6-5 and TRBJ2-2; a possible D gene is TRBD2 (5 bases). CDR3 length equals 14 residues. Germline V gene sequence: CDR1 MNHEY, CDR2 SVGAGI. The V end lost 8 bases, the J end lost 5 bases, and 15 bases lay between the germline ends. Here the CDR3 reads CASSGNPGTGELFF. The CDR3 DNA reads TGTGCCAGCTCTGGAAACCCGGGGACCGGGGAGCTGTTTTTT.

The chain recombines TRBV5-1 with TRBJ1-1; D remains unclear. The CDR3 has 13 residues. CDR1 SGHRS and CDR2 YFSETQ come from the germline V gene. Trimming stripped 2 bases from V and 1 base from J, with 6 bases between. The CDR3 reads CASSFYTNTEAFF. CDR3 nucleotide sequence: TGCGCCAGCAGCTTTTACACGAACACTGAAGCTTTCTTT.

This clone was counted a few times. The V call is TRBV4-1, the J call TRBJ2-7; D gene uncertain. Trimming cost V 0 bases and J 7 bases, with 4 bases left between them. Germline assignment: CDR1 MGHRA and CDR2 YSYEKL. This CDR3 contains 11 residues. For the CDR3, the DNA is TGCGCCAGCAGCCAAGAGATGGAGCAGTACTTC. Translation gives CASSQEMEQYF.

The rearrangement uses TRBV9 and TRBJ2-1; 14 bases are shared with TRBD2. J gave up 7 bases and V 2 bases, and 11 bases lay outside the gene matches. Germline assignment: CDR1 SGDLS and CDR2 YYNGEE. This CDR3 comprises 18 residues. CDR3 protein: CASSVTLGLAGEGNEQFF. The CDR3 DNA follows: TGTGCCAGCAGCGTTACACTGGGACTAGCGGGAGAGGGGAATGAGCAGTTCTTC.

V and J are TRBV6-6 and TRBJ2-7; TRBD1 might be the D (7 bases). Germline lookup yields CDR1 MNHNY and CDR2 SVGAGI (reference sequence). The V end was cut by 7 bases, the J end by 5 bases, with 15 bases between. The CDR3 is 13 amino acids. The CDR3 here is CASKVGGGNEQYF. The DNA for the CDR3 is TGTGCCAGCAAGGTAGGGGGCGGGAACGAGCAGTACTTC.

DNA for the CDR3: TGTGCCAGCAGCTTTCAAGGGGACTCCTACAATGAGCAGTTCTTC. This encodes CASSFQGDSYNEQFF. The V gene is TRBV11-2, the J gene TRBJ2-1, with D maybe TRBD1 (5 bases). The V and J ends lost 3 bases and 0 bases respectively, with 9 bases between them. This CDR3 contains 15 residues. The germline gives CDR1 SGHAT, CDR2 FQNNGV.

This chain uses TRBV4-2 with TRBJ1-5; D gene ambiguous. Germline CDR1 reads LGHNA; CDR2 reads YNFKEQ. Trimming pared 0 bases from V and 5 bases from J, leaving 11 bases between. This CDR3 has 15 residues. CDR3 nucleotides: TGTGCCAGCAGCCAAGATTTGGGGAGGGATCAGCCCCAGCATTTT. Its translation is CASSQDLGRDQPQHF.

This chain connects TRBV7-2 to TRBJ1-1; a possible D gene is TRBD1 (5 bases). Germline lookup yields CDR1 SGHTA and CDR2 FQGNSA. The CDR3 totals 14 residues. The germline V and J ends were trimmed by 0 bases and 1 base, with 6 bases remaining between them. In nucleotides, the CDR3 is TGTGCCAGCAGCTTAGCACAGGCGAACACTGAAGCTTTCTTT. The encoded protein is CASSLAQANTEAFF.

The chain links TRBV2 to TRBJ2-1; 9 bases match TRBD1. The CDR3 runs to 15 residues. The ends lost 9 bases at V and 4 bases at J; junction bases unmatched: 10. Per germline, CDR1 SNHLY and CDR2 FYNNEI. This CDR3 reads CASTPEQGAYNEQFF. The CDR3 bases are TGTGCCAGTACCCCCGAACAGGGGGCGTACAATGAGCAGTTCTTC. The full variable domain, its missing parts supplied by reference TRBV2 and TRBJ2-1, is EPEVTQTPSHQVTQMGQEVILRCVPISNHLYFYWYRQILGQKVEFLVSFYNNEISEKSEIFDDQFSVERPDGSNFTLKIRSTKLEDSAMYFCASTPEQGAYNEQFFGPGTRLTVL.

J is TRBJ1-1 and V is TRBV6-5; TRBD1 aligns across 10 bases. Per the germline V gene, CDR1 is MNHEY and CDR2 is SVGAGI. V lost 6 bases to trimming and J lost 7 bases; unmatched junction nucleotides: 11. The CDR3 consists of 15 residues. The CDR3 loop is CASRHRQGAPSEAFF. CDR3 sequence (DNA): TGTGCCAGCAGGCACCGACAGGGGGCGCCTAGTGAAGCTTTCTTT.

The J gene is TRBJ2-2, the V gene TRBV7-9; D might be TRBD2 (6 bases). V gave up 8 bases and J gave up 5 bases, with 9 bases separating them. Germline-derived CDR1 and CDR2 are SEHNR and FQNEAQ (reference sequence). This CDR3 contains 12 residues. The CDR3 nucleotides read TGTGCCAGCTGGGCGGGGACCGGGGAGCTGTTTTTT. It is translated as CASWAGTGELFF.

The J gene is TRBJ2-7, the V gene TRBV20-1, with D perhaps being TRBD1 or TRBD2 (5 bases each). Germline assignment: CDR1 DFQATT and CDR2 SNEGSKA (reference sequence). Deletions cut 0 bases from V and 7 bases from J, with 7 bases between. This CDR3 has 11 amino acids. The CDR3 sequence: CSARDEGEQYF. As DNA, the CDR3 is TGCAGTGCTAGAGACGAGGGGGAGCAGTACTTC.

The chain employs TRBV2 and TRBJ1-2; D gene ambiguous. Trimming shortened V by 3 bases and J by 0 bases, and 5 bases separated the two germline ends. Germline V gene data show CDR1 as SNHLY and CDR2 as FYNNEI. This CDR3 spans 13 amino acids. The CDR3 DNA sequence: TGTGCCAGCAGTGACAGAGCTAACTATGGCTACACCTTC. This codes for CASSDRANYGYTF.

The V and J genes are TRBV7-8 and TRBJ2-2; 14 nucleotides agree with TRBD2. Germline values: CDR1 SGHVS, CDR2 FQNEAQ. V shed 5 bases and J 5 bases; nucleotides not matched to a gene: 7. The CDR3 loop spans 17 amino acids. The CDR3 here is CASSPAGLAGGTGELFF. The CDR3, as DNA: TGTGCCAGCAGCCCAGCTGGACTAGCGGGAGGTACCGGGGAGCTGTTTTTT.

This clone appeared once. This CDR3 is also generated by other DNA sequences in the sample. This chain links TRBV5-1 with TRBJ1-3; the D is unclear. The V gene's germline CDR1 is SGHRS and CDR2 YFSETQ. CDR3 length: 16 amino acids. V was pared by 0 bases and J by 0 bases, with 10 bases between. The DNA of the CDR3 is TGCGCCAGCAGCTTGGGTCGAGGTAACTCTGGAAACACCATATATTTT. This translates into CASSLGRGNSGNTIYF.

The chain has TRBV5-1 and TRBJ1-1; 9 nucleotides align to TRBD1. J gave up 2 bases and V 4 bases, and 21 bases lay outside the gene matches. This CDR3 region has 20 residues. CDR1 is SGHRS, CDR2 YFSETQ, per germline. In DNA, the CDR3 is TGCGCCAGCAGCGGCCTAGATTCGCCGCGGACAGGGGCCTTTAACACTGAAGCTTTCTTT. The encoded protein is CASSGLDSPRTGAFNTEAFF.